This entry lists 2 T cell receptor beta chains sequenced from one sample in a study of T cell responses to AZD1222 COVID-19 vaccine. The table came from immunoSEQ multiplex PCR; TCRdb's copy has only in-frame clones and leaves some out. The table lists approximately 120,000 clones, about nine tenths of them singletons, with roughly 7.8% in the top ten. The specimen comprised peripheral blood, sampled on day 0 of AZD1222 vaccination. The receptor set was obtained from an adult in good health.

This chain uses TRBV11-2 with TRBJ2-7; D uncertain. Germline-derived CDR1 and CDR2 are SGHAT and FQNNGV. The V end lost 2 bases, the J end lost 1 base, and 9 bases lay between the germline ends. The CDR3 has 14 amino acids. The CDR3 sequence is CASSLSLASYEQYF. For the CDR3, the DNA is TGTGCCAGCAGCTTAAGTTTAGCTTCCTACGAGCAGTACTTC.

This chain connects TRBV5-1 to TRBJ2-2; D possibly matches TRBD1 or TRBD2 (6 bases each). The germline V gene encodes CDR1 SGHRS and CDR2 YFSETQ. This CDR3 has 15 residues. The V end was cut by 0 bases, the J end by 5 bases, with 11 bases between. CDR3 region: CASSLDGGRTGELFF. In nucleotides, the CDR3 is TGCGCCAGCAGCTTGGACGGGGGCAGGACCGGGGAGCTGTTTTTT.